Described below is a single T cell receptor beta chain sequence and its context. This record comes from a study of blood T cell repertoires in COVID-19. The CDR3 contains 18 residues. Losses at the gene ends were 4 bases for V and 5 bases for J; bases not matched to a gene: 12. The germline V gene encodes CDR1 SGHTS and CDR2 YDEGEE. The table came from immunoSEQ multiplex PCR; TCRdb's copy has only in-frame clones and leaves some out. The sample holds about 230,000 clones, 86% seen once. The Seattle patients, enrolled during active infection, were followed longitudinally. This sequence joins TRBV5-8 and TRBJ1-4; 12 bases fit TRBD1. The sequence derives from a man in his fifties or sixties with COVID-19, enrolled during active disease. Sequenced input: peripheral blood. CDR3 nucleotides: TGTGCCAGCAGCCCGTCGGGGGGACAGGGGGCCTTCAATGAAAAACTGTTTTTT. This translates into CASSPSGGQGAFNEKLFF.